This T cell receptor (beta chain) appears in the sequencing data of a study of blood T cell repertoires in COVID-19. For the study at large: PBMCs, B-cell-depleted T cells, or T cells provided the cDNA or gDNA that made up the material.

V was cut by 0 bases and J by 5 bases, with 13 bases left in between. The CDR3 contains 15 residues. The germline V gene has CDR1 LGHDT and CDR2 YNNKEL (reference sequence). Source study methods: Using reference gene primer amplification, nucleated cell counts were estimated. TCRdb's copy holds only in-frame clones and misses some; the assay was immunoSEQ multiplex PCR. V, J and clone size derive from that table, while D and trimming were established from the DNA sequence. The sample gives approximately 160,000 clones, about four fifths of which show up once; 3.6% is in the top ten. Self-reported history from a screening survey and questionnaire set each donor's cohort.

The TCR originated in a woman between 45 and 65 years old in a cohort exposed to, infected with or recovered from COVID-19 (not recorded which). Sequenced material: PBMCs or T cells enriched from blood (not recorded which). This chain links TRBV3-1 (or the pseudogene TRBV3-2) with TRBJ1-1, with a weak D call TRBD1 (6 bases). DNA of the CDR3: TGTGCCAGCAGCCAAGATCCAACAGGGCGGACTGAAGCTTTCTTT. This translates into CASSQDPTGRTEAFF.